This T cell receptor beta chain was obtained from a study of blood T cells in healthy people across ages. Findings and caveats of the study: The diversity estimates, figures obtained from one million T cells, were considered underestimates. Significant beta diversity loss was already apparent by age about 42, declining roughly linearly.

This clonotype was observed many times. Its antigen remains unknown. Donation came from healthy Caucasian individuals in Russia who were aged 6 to 90. Ten milliliters of peripheral blood were drawn from each donor. The use of a sample-barcoded 5' primer and a J-beta primer mix characterized a second PCR of roughly 6 to 12 cycles. TCRdb recomputed calls from the 5' RACE reads with MiXCR, one row per CDR3 protein. The table includes approximately 680,000 distinct CDR3 sequences, approximately 31% detected once. Specimen: blood. This receptor was identified in a woman at least 80 years old in good health.

The CDR3 loop is CASSPHGAGENIQYF. CDR3 DNA sequence: TGTGCCAGCAGCCCACACGGGGCGGGGGAAAACATTCAGTACTTC. This chain links TRBV28 with TRBJ2-4, with 7 nucleotides matching TRBD2. Trimming at V came to 6 bases and at J to 5 bases, leaving 10 bases not matched to a gene. The CDR3 runs to 15 residues. Germline V gene sequence: CDR1 MDHEN, CDR2 SYDVKM. Filled out from reference TRBV28 and TRBJ2-4, the complete variable domain reads DVKVTQSSRYLVKRTGEKVFLECVQDMDHENMFWYRQDPGLGLRLIYFSYDVKMKEKGDIPEGYSVSREKKERFSLILESASTNQTSMYLCASSPHGAGENIQYFGAGTRLSVL.